The 20 T cell receptor beta chains below all came from one sample that was sequenced in a study of T cell repertoires in aging, cancer and after chemotherapy (dated 2019 in TCRdb). Sequencing instrument: Illumina MiSeq. Rearranged TRB sequences spanning V, D and J segments were amplified by multiplex touch-down PCR using a mixed TRB-A/B primer pool. TCRdb trimmed public reads at Q25 via fastp, called clones via MiXCR and kept in-frame beta chains. Records with the same CDR3 protein are collapsed into one entry carrying the most frequent genes and DNA. In this sample the table shows about 1,800 distinct CDR3 sequences, about 19% of which occur a single time. Jointly, the top ten make up less than 30% of the sample. TCR beta rearrangements were amplified from genomic DNA isolated from peripheral blood, not from sorted cells or RNA. The specimen sequenced was blood. Source of these receptors: a human donor with a blood cancer.

This clonotype was counted between two and nine times. The J gene is TRBJ1-2, the V gene TRBV5-1; tentative D call: TRBD1 (5 bases). The V end was cut by 0 bases, the J end by 8 bases, with 14 bases between. CDR1 and CDR2 (germline): SGHRS, YFSETQ. CDR3 size: 14 residues. The CDR3 sequence: CASSLGQKPWGYTF. CDR3 DNA: TGCGCCAGCAGCTTGGGACAGAAACCTTGGGGCTACACCTTC.

By frequency in the sample, this clonotype is medium-sized. The J gene is TRBJ1-5, the V gene TRBV19; D not certain. Germline V gene lookup returns CDR1 LNHDA and CDR2 SQIVND (reference sequence). The germline V and J ends were trimmed by 1 base and 2 bases, with 15 bases remaining between them. CDR3 length: 17 amino acids. The CDR3, as DNA: TGTGCCAGTAGTATAGGGCACATCGGTGGGGGCAATCAGCCCCAGCATTTT. Protein sequence: CASSIGHIGGGNQPQHF.

In this sample, this clonotype is medium-sized. The rearrangement uses TRBV20-1 and TRBJ2-2, with D maybe TRBD2 (7 bases). Trimming took off 1 base at V and 6 bases at J, with 21 bases between the two ends. Germline CDR1 is DFQATT and CDR2 is SNEGSKA (reference sequence). The CDR3 totals 17 residues. CDR3 loop: CSARVTPGGERAGELFF. The CDR3 DNA reads as TGCAGTGCTAGAGTCACCCCGGGGGGCGAACGGGCCGGGGAGCTGTTTTTT.

This clonotype ranks as large. V and J are TRBV6-6 and TRBJ2-1; perhaps D is TRBD1 or TRBD2 (6 bases each). The CDR3 covers 16 residues. Germline CDR1 MNHNY, CDR2 SVGAGI (reference sequence). The CDR3 region is CVTRDDGGQVYNEQFF. CDR3 nucleotides: TGTGTAACGCGGGATGATGGGGGGCAAGTCTACAATGAGCAGTTCTTC.

The chain combines TRBV28 with TRBJ1-6; weak D call: TRBD1 (6 bases). The V end lost 3 bases, the J end lost 7 bases, and 10 bases lay between the germline ends. The germline CDR1 and CDR2 sequences are MDHEN and SYDVKM. This CDR3 has 14 amino acids. The CDR3 region is CASSFRQGNSPLHF. The DNA for the CDR3 is TGTGCCAGCAGTTTTAGGCAGGGGAATTCACCCCTCCACTTT.

This clonotype is categorized as medium-sized (0.01 to 0.1%). V is TRBV30 and J is TRBJ2-2; TRBD2 matches at 9 bases. In germline, CDR1 is GTSNPN, CDR2 SVGIG (reference sequence). V lost 0 bases to trimming and J lost 2 bases; unmatched junction nucleotides: 4. The length of the CDR3 is 16 residues. This CDR3 reads CAWSVRTSANTGELFF. DNA for the CDR3: TGTGCCTGGAGTGTCCGGACTAGCGCCAACACCGGGGAGCTGTTTTTT.

V and J are TRBV5-1 and TRBJ2-3, with 7 bases matching TRBD2. Germline V CDR1 and CDR2: SGHRS, YFSETQ. This CDR3 has 15 residues. J was trimmed by 1 base and V by 4 bases; bases with no gene match: 6. DNA for the CDR3: TGCGCCAGCAGCCCGGGTCTAGCGGGCACAGATACGCAGTATTTT. Translated: CASSPGLAGTDTQYF.

In its sample, this clonotype is medium-sized. The chain couples TRBV27 to TRBJ2-7; TRBD1 agrees at 7 bases. CDR1 MNHEY and CDR2 SMNVEV come from the germline V gene (reference sequence). The CDR3 consists of 15 residues. The V segment lost 5 bases and the J segment 1 base; nucleotides outside the gene matches: 8. CDR3 sequence (DNA): TGTGCCAGCAGTCCCCGGGACAGCATTTCCTACGAGCAGTACTTC. This codes for CASSPRDSISYEQYF.

The chain employs TRBV7-2 and TRBJ2-7, with D possibly matching TRBD2 (5 bases). Trimming took off 7 bases at V and 4 bases at J, with 14 bases between the two ends. Germline values: CDR1 SGHTA, CDR2 FQGNSA. This CDR3 is 13 amino acids long. The CDR3 DNA reads TGTGCCAGCACCCTTTCGGGGTGGTACGAGCAGTACTTC. Its protein product is CASTLSGWYEQYF.

This clonotype turned up a few times. The chain combines TRBV7-9 with TRBJ2-1; D unclear. The CDR3 consists of 17 residues. Germline CDR1 is SEHNR and CDR2 is FQNEAQ (reference sequence). Trimming took 1 base from V and 4 from J, leaving 17 bases between them. DNA of the CDR3: TGTGCCAGCAGCTTAGGCCCCTTGAGCGCATCATACAATGAGCAGTTCTTC. Protein: CASSLGPLSASYNEQFF.

This clonotype was found a few times. The chain uses TRBV11-2 and TRBJ1-1; D unresolved. V gave up 5 bases and J gave up 11 bases, with 15 bases separating them. Per germline, CDR1 SGHAT and CDR2 FQNNGV. The CDR3 loop spans 12 amino acids. The CDR3 nucleotides are TGTGCCAGCAGCATGGGGAGCCCTGGGGCTTTCTTT. It specifies CASSMGSPGAFF.

The rearrangement links TRBV10-2 to TRBJ2-7; no clear D gene. In germline, CDR1 is WSHSY, CDR2 SAAADI. CDR3 length: 13 residues. The V end lost 6 bases, the J end lost 5 bases, and 14 bases lay between the germline ends. CDR3 DNA: TGCGCCAGCAGAGACTCGCCCACCAACGAGCAGTACTTC. This encodes CASRDSPTNEQYF.

The chain employs TRBV7-9 and TRBJ2-7, with D perhaps matching TRBD2 (5 bases). Trimming cost V 8 bases and J 1 base, with 9 bases left between them. The CDR3 is 12 residues long. The V gene's germline CDR1 is SEHNR and CDR2 FQNEAQ (reference sequence). This chain's CDR3 is CASGSLSYEQYF. CDR3 coding DNA: TGTGCCAGCGGGAGCCTATCCTACGAGCAGTACTTC.

By share, this clonotype ranks as large. The gene calls are TRBV11-1 and TRBJ2-7, with unresolved D. This CDR3 is 15 amino acids long. Germline V gene sequence: CDR1 SGHAT, CDR2 FQDESV (reference sequence). Trimming shortened V by 3 bases and J by 0 bases, and 12 bases separated the two germline ends. The CDR3 coding sequence is TGTGCCAGCAGCTTTGAACAGAGGCCCTCCTACGAGCAGTACTTC. Translated, it gives CASSFEQRPSYEQYF.

This clonotype is classed as medium-sized. The chain uses TRBV20-1 and TRBJ1-2; D not certain. V lost 0 bases and J lost 8, with 16 bases in between. This CDR3 has 14 amino acids. The germline gives CDR1 DFQATT, CDR2 SNEGSKA (reference sequence). CDR3 amino acids: CSARDRVGWLGYTF. CDR3 sequence (DNA): TGCAGTGCTAGAGATCGGGTCGGGTGGTTGGGCTACACCTTC.

Note on this clonotype: An end of the junction differs from the germline gene, which may be a read error. The CDR3 protein is CATGLASGF. CDR3 nucleotide sequence: TGTGCCACCGGACTAGCGAGTGGATTC. This chain uses TRBV6-2 or TRBV6-3 with TRBJ2-7; TRBD2 agrees at 9 bases. Germline lookup yields CDR1 MNHEY and CDR2 SVGEGT. CDR3 length: 9 amino acids.

By sample share, this clonotype is large. V usage is TRBV19 and J usage is TRBJ1-1; 7 nucleotides match TRBD1. The length of the CDR3 is 14 residues. Germline-derived CDR1 and CDR2 are LNHDA and SQIVND (reference sequence). With V trimmed by 6 bases and J by 5 bases, 9 bases remained unmatched. The CDR3 DNA sequence: TGTGCCAGTAGACTAGGGGGCGCGGGAACTGAAGCTTTCTTT. Its protein product is CASRLGGAGTEAFF.

The V call is TRBV7-2, the J call TRBJ2-7; 7 nucleotides align to TRBD2. Germline V gene lookup returns CDR1 SGHTA and CDR2 FQGNSA. The CDR3 has 15 residues. J lost 0 bases, V lost 3 bases, and 5 bases had no gene match. The CDR3, as DNA: TGTGCCAGCAGCTTTACTAGCGACCTCTCCTACGAGCAGTACTTC. The encoded protein is CASSFTSDLSYEQYF.

The chain employs TRBV24-1 and TRBJ2-5, with 7 bases lining up with TRBD2. Germline V lookup: CDR1 KGHDR, CDR2 SFDVKD. V trimming: 11 bases; J trimming: 4 bases; junction bases outside the gene matches: 12. This CDR3 comprises 14 residues. The CDR3 bases are TGTGCCAGCTCCCGGGCGGGAGTACGAGAGACCCAGTACTTC. Amino acids: CASSRAGVRETQYF.

This clonotype was detected a few times. The V and J genes are TRBV5-4 and TRBJ1-1; 11 bases fit TRBD1. The germline V gene encodes CDR1 SGHNT and CDR2 YYREEE (reference sequence). The V and J ends lost 4 bases and 4 bases, in that order; junction bases with no gene match: 3. The CDR3 has 14 amino acids. CDR3 coding DNA: TGTGCCAGCAGCCCCGGGACAGGGGGCACTGAAGCTTTCTTT. Its protein product is CASSPGTGGTEAFF.